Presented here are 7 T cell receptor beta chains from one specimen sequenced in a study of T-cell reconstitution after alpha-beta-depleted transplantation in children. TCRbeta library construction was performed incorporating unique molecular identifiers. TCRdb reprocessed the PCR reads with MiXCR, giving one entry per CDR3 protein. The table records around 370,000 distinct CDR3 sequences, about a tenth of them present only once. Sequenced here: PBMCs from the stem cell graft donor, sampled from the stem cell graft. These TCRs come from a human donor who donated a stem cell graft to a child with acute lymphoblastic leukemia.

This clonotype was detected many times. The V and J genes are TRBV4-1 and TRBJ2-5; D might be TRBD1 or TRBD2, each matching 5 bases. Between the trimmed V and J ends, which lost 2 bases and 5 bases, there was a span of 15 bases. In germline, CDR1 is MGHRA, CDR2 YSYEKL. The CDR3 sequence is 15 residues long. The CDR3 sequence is CASSQLGRSGETQYF. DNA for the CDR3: TGCGCCAGCAGCCAACTGGGGCGCTCGGGGGAGACCCAGTACTTC.

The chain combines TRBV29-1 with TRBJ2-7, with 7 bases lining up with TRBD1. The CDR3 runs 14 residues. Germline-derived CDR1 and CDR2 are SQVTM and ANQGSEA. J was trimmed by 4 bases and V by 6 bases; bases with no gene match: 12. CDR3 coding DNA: TGCAGCGTCGAGGGGGCAGGTAGGCCTTACGAGCAGTACTTC. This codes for CSVEGAGRPYEQYF.

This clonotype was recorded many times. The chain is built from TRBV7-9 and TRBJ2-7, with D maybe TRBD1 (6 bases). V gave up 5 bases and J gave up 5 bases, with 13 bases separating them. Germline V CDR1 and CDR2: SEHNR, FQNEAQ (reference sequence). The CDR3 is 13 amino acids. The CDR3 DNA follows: TGTGCCAGCAGCCTTACAGGGAACCACGAGCAGTACTTC. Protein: CASSLTGNHEQYF. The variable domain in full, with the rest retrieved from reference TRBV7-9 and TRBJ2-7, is DTGVSQNPRHKITKRGQNVTFRCDPISEHNRLYWYRQTLGQGPEFLTYFQNEAQLEKSRLLSDRFSAERPKGSFSTLEIQRTEQGDSAMYLCASSLTGNHEQYFGPGTRLTVT.

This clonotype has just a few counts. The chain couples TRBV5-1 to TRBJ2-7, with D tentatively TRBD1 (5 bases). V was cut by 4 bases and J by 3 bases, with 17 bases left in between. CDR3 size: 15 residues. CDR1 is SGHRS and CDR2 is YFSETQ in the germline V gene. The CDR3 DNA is TGCGCCAGCAGCATGGGAACAGGTGGTGACTACGAGCAGTACTTC. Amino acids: CASSMGTGGDYEQYF.

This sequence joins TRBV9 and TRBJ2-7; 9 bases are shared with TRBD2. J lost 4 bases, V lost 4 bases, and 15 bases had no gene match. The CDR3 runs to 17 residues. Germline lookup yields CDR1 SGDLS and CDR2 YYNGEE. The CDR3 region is CASSPEAGGPVTYEQYF. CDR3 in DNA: TGTGCCAGCAGCCCCGAGGCGGGAGGGCCTGTTACATACGAGCAGTACTTC.

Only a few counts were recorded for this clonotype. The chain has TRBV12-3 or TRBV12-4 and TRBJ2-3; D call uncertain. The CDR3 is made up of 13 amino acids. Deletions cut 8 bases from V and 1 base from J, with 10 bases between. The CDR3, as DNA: TGTGCCAGCCAGTTACACGGCACAGATACGCAGTATTTT. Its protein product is CASQLHGTDTQYF.

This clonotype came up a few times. The CDR3 loop reads CASSQVSGSQDEQFF. The CDR3 DNA reads as TGTGCCAGCAGCCAAGTGTCCGGGAGCCAGGATGAGCAGTTCTTC. V gene TRBV3-1 combines with J gene TRBJ2-1; possibly TRBD2 for D (6 bases). Trimming took 1 base from V and 8 from J, leaving 15 bases between them. Germline values: CDR1 LGHDT, CDR2 YNNKEL (reference sequence). The CDR3 sequence is 15 residues long.